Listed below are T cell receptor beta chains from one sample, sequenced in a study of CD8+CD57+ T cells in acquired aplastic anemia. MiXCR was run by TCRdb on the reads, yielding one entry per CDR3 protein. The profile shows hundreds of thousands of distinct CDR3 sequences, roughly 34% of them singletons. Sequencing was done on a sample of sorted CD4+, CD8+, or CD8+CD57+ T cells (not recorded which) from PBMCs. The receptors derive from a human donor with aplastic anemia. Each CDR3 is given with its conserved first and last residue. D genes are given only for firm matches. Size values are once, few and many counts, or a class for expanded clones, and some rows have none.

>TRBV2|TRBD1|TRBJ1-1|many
CASSRDRPSNTEAFF
TGTGCCAGCAGTCGGGACAGACCCTCGAACACTGAAGCTTTCTTT
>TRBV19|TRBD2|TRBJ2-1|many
CASSMRLAVTYNEQFF
TGTGCCAGTAGTATGCGACTAGCGGTTACCTACAATGAGCAGTTCTTC
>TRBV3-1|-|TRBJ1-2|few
CASSQVGTVTFYTF
TGTGCCAGCAGCCAAGTCGGGACGGTGACCTTCTACACCTTC
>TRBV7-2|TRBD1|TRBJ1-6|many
CASSFTGGWSPLHF
TGTGCCAGCAGCTTTACAGGGGGTTGGTCACCCCTCCACTTT
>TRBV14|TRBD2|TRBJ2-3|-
CASSWTSEFTDTQYF
TGCGCCAGCAGCTGGACTAGCGAATTCACAGATACGCAGTATTTT
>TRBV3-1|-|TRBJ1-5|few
CASSQDTGGHQPQHF
TGTGCCAGCAGCCAAGATACGGGGGGACATCAGCCCCAGCATTTT
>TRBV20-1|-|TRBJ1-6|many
CSASLTDDNSPLHF
TGCAGTGCTAGTTTGACAGACGATAATTCACCCCTCCACTTT
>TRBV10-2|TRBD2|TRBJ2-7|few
CASRRTGTSDSYEQYF
TGTGCCAGCAGGCGGACCGGGACTAGCGATTCCTACGAGCAGTACTTC
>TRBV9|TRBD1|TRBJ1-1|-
CASSVAARTGVMNTEAFF
TGTGCCAGCAGCGTAGCTGCCCGGACAGGGGTAATGAACACTGAAGCTTTCTTT
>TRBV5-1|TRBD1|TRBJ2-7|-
CASSLGGQGPFYEQYF
TGCGCCAGCAGCTTGGGGGGACAGGGTCCATTCTACGAGCAGTACTTC
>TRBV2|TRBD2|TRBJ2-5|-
CASSEERGIQETQYF
TGTGCCAGCAGTGAAGAGCGGGGCATTCAAGAGACCCAGTACTTC
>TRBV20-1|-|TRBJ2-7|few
CSARDNSPKRAELTYEQYF
TGCAGTGCTAGAGATAATTCCCCAAAACGCGCGGAGCTTACCTACGAGCAGTACTTC
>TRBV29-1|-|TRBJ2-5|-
CSVSRDVGSSQYF
TGCAGCGTATCTCGGGACGTGGGATCGTCCCAGTACTTC
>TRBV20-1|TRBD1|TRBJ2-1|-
CSATTGGLGNEQFF
TGCAGTGCTACGACAGGGGGCCTAGGCAATGAGCAGTTCTTC
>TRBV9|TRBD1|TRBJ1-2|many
CASSDPGTGGAGDGYTF
TGTGCCAGCAGCGACCCCGGGACAGGGGGTGCGGGGGATGGCTACACCTTC
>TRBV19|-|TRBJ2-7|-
CANYETPGNEQYF
TGTGCCAACTACGAAACCCCCGGTAACGAGCAGTACTTC
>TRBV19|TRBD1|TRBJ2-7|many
CASSPGTGGADEQYF
TGTGCCAGTAGTCCCGGGACAGGGGGCGCGGACGAGCAGTACTTC
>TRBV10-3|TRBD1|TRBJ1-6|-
CAISDWDGTGGYSPLHF
TGTGCCATCAGTGATTGGGACGGGACAGGGGGCTATTCACCCCTCCACTTT
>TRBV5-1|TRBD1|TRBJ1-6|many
CASSLQGQGANSPLHF
TGCGCCAGCAGCTTGCAGGGACAGGGTGCTAATTCACCCCTCCACTTT
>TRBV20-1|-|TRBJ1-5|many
CSALTGIDQPQHF
TGCAGTGCTCTGACGGGGATCGATCAGCCCCAGCATTTT
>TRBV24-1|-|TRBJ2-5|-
CATSGTGKYYGQYF
TGTGCCACCAGCGGCACAGGGAAATATTACGGGCAGTACTTC
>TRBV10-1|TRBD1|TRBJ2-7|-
CASSETGVEQYF
TGCGCCAGCAGTGAGACAGGGGTCGAGCAGTACTTC
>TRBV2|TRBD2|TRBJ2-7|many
CASLLAGAYEQYF
TGTGCCAGCCTACTAGCGGGAGCCTACGAGCAGTACTTC
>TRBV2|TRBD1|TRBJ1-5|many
CASRRTGFSNQPQHF
TGTGCCAGCAGGAGGACAGGGTTTAGCAATCAGCCCCAGCATTTT
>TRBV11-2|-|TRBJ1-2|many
CASSPSPWGTLNGYTF
TGTGCCAGCAGTCCCTCCCCTTGGGGGACTTTGAATGGCTACACCTTC
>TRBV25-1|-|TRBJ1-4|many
CASSDAWLREKLFF
TGTGCCAGCAGTGATGCTTGGTTGCGGGAAAAACTGTTTTTT
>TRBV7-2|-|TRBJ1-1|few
CASSLDLSGPRNTEAFF
TGTGCCAGCAGCTTAGATCTCTCTGGGCCGAGGAACACTGAAGCTTTCTTT
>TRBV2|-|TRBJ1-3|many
CASKVGSSGNTIYF
TGTGCCAGTAAGGTGGGATCCTCTGGAAACACCATATATTTT
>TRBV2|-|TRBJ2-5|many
CASITTGAETQYF
TGTGCCAGCATCACTACAGGAGCGGAGACCCAGTACTTC
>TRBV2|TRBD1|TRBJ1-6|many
CASSVGQGDNSPLHF
TGTGCCAGCAGTGTCGGACAGGGGGATAATTCACCCCTCCACTTT
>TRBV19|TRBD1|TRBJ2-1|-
CASSTDRGNEQFF
TGTGCCAGTAGTACGGACAGGGGCAATGAGCAGTTCTTC
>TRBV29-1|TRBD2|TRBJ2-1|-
CSSPRASGGSYNEQFF
TGCAGCTCACCAAGGGCTAGCGGAGGCTCCTACAATGAGCAGTTCTTC
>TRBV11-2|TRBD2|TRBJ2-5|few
CASSIDGGVRETQYF
TGTGCCAGCAGCATCGACGGGGGGGTCAGGGAGACCCAGTACTTC
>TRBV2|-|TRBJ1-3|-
CASSIWESGNTIYF
TGTGCCAGCTCAATATGGGAATCTGGAAACACCATATATTTT
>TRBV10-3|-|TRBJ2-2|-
CAIRPGETGNTGELFF
TGTGCCATCAGGCCCGGGGAAACGGGAAACACCGGGGAGCTGTTTTTT
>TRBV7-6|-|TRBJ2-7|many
CASSLAVIGVNGYEQYF
TGTGCCAGCAGCTTAGCGGTGATAGGGGTGAACGGCTACGAGCAGTACTTC
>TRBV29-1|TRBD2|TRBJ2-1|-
CSVEGLAGISTREQFF
TGCAGCGTTGAAGGTTTAGCGGGGATAAGTACAAGGGAGCAGTTCTTC
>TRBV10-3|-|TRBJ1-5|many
CAISESGPGENQPQHF
TGTGCCATCAGTGAGTCCGGGCCAGGAGAAAATCAGCCCCAGCATTTT
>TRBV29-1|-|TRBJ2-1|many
CSVSPFGEQFF
TGCAGCGTTTCTCCCTTTGGGGAGCAGTTCTTC
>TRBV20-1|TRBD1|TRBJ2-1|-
CSASEQGYEQFF
TGCAGTGCCAGCGAACAGGGGTATGAGCAGTTCTTC
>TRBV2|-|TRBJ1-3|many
CASSDPAWTSGNTIYF
TGTGCCAGCAGTGACCCAGCCTGGACCTCTGGAAACACCATATATTTT
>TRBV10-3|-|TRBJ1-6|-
CATLGAANSPLHF
TGTGCCACCCTGGGAGCAGCAAATTCACCCCTCCACTTT
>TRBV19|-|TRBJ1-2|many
CASSPDAGTYGYTF
TGTGCCAGTAGTCCCGATGCCGGGACTTATGGCTACACCTTC
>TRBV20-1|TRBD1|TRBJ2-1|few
CSLSTGTGGHNEQFF
TGCAGTTTATCCACGGGGACAGGGGGCCACAATGAGCAGTTCTTC
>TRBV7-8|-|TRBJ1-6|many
CASSLRAVESPLHF
TGTGCCAGCAGCTTAAGGGCAGTTGAATCACCCCTCCACTTT
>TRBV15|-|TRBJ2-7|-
CATSRDQNGELYF
TGTGCCACCAGCAGAGATCAGAACGGGGAGCTGTACTTC
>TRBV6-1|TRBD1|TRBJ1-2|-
CAISEAGTGGVYGYTF
TGTGCCATCAGTGAAGCCGGGACAGGGGGCGTATATGGCTACACCTTC
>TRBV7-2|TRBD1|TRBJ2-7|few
CASSLAGQNPYEQYF
TGTGCCAGCAGCTTAGCGGGACAGAATCCCTACGAGCAGTACTTC
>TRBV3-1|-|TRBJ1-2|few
CASSQDQRAWRDGYTF
TGTGCCAGCAGCCAAGATCAGCGGGCTTGGAGGGATGGCTACACCTTC
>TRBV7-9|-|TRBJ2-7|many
CASSFSQGPYEQYF
TGTGCCAGCAGCTTTAGCCAGGGACCATACGAGCAGTACTTC
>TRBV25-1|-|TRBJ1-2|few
CASSGSTDANYGYTF
TGTGCCAGCTCAGGTTCCACGGATGCTAACTATGGCTACACCTTC
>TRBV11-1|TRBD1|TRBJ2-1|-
CASSLGAGGINEQFF
TGTGCCAGCAGCTTAGGGGCAGGGGGTATCAATGAGCAGTTCTTC
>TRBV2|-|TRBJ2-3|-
CASSEMALGTDTQYF
TGTGCCAGCAGTGAAATGGCTTTAGGCACAGATACGCAGTATTTT